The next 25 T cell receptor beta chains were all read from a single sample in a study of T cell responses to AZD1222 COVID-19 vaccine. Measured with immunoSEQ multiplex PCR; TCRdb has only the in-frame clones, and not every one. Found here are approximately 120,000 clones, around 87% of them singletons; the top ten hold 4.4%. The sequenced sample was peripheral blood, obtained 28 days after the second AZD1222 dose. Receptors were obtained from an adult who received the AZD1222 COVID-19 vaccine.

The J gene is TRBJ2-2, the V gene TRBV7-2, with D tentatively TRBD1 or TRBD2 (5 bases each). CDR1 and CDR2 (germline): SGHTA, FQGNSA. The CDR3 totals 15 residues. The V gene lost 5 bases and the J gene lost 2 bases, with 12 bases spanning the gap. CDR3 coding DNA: TGTGCCAGCAGCCCGAGGGACCTTAACACCGGGGAGCTGTTTTTT. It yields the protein CASSPRDLNTGELFF.

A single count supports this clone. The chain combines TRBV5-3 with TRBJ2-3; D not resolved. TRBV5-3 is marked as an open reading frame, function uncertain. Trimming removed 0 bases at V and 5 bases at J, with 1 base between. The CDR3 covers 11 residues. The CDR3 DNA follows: TGTGCCAGAAGCTTGGAAGATACGCAGTATTTT. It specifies CARSLEDTQYF.

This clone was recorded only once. CDR3 amino acids: CASSRTGDQPQHF. As DNA, the CDR3 is TGTGCCAGCAGCCGGACAGGGGATCAGCCCCAGCATTTT. The chain is built from TRBV28 and TRBJ1-5; TRBD1 matches at 9 bases. V lost 6 bases and J lost 5; bases outside the gene matches: 2. Germline V CDR1 and CDR2: MDHEN, SYDVKM. This CDR3 is built from 13 residues.

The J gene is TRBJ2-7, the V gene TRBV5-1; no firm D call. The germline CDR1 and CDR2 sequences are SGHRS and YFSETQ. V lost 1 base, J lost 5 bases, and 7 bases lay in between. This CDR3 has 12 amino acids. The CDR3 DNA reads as TGCGCCAGCAGCTTGTCCACCCACGAGCAGTACTTC. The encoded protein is CASSLSTHEQYF. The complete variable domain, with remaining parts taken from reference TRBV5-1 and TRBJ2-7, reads KAGVTQTPRYLIKTRGQQVTLSCSPISGHRSVSWYQQTPGQGLQFLFEYFSETQRNKGNFPGRFSGRQFSNSRSEMNVSTLELGDSALYLCASSLSTHEQYFGPGTRLTVT.

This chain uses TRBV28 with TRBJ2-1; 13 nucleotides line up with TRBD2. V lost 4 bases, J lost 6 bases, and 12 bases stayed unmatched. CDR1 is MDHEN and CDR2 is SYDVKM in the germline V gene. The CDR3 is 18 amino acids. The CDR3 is CASSSDWTSGRISNEQFF. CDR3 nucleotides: TGTGCCAGCAGTTCCGACTGGACTAGCGGGAGAATCAGCAATGAGCAGTTCTTC.

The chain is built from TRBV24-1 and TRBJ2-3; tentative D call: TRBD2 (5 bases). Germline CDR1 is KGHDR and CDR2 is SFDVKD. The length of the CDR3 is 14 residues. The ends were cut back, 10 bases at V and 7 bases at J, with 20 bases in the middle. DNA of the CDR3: TGTGCCACTAGCAGTGAGGGCCGCGGCAATACGCAGTATTTT. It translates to CATSSEGRGNTQYF.

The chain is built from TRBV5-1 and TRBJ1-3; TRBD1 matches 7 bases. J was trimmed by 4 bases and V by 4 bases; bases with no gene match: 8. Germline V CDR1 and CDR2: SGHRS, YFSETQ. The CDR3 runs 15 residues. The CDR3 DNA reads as TGCGCCAGCAGCCCGGGGGGGACAGCCGGAAACACCATATATTTT. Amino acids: CASSPGGTAGNTIYF.

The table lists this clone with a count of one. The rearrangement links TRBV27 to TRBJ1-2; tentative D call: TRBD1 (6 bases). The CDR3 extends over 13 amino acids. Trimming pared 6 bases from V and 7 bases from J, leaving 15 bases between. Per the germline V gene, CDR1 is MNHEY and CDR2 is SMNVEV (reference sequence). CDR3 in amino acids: CASSPGGRGGYTF. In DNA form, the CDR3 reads TGTGCCAGCAGCCCGGGGGGGCGCGGTGGCTACACCTTC.

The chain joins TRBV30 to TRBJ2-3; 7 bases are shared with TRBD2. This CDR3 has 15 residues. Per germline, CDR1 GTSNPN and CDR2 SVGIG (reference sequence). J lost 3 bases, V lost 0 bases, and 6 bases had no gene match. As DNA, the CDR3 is TGTGCCTGGAGTGTACTGGGGAGGGAAACAGATACGCAGTATTTT. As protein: CAWSVLGRETDTQYF.

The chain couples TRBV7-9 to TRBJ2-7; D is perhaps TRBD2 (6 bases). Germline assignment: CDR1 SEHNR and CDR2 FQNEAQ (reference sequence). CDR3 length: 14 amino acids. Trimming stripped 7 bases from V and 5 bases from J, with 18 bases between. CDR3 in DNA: TGTGCCAGCAACACGGTCGGAGGGATCCACGAGCAGTACTTC. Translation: CASNTVGGIHEQYF.

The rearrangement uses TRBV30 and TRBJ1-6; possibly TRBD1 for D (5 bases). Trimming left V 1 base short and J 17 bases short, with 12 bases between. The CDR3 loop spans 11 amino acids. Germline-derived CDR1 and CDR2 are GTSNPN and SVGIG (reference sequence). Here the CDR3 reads CAWSGEGRIHF. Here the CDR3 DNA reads TGTGCCTGGAGTGGGGAGGGACGGATCCACTTT.

The CDR3 nucleotides read TGTGCCAGCAGTTCGGGCACAACCTCCTATAATTCACCCCTCCACTTT. Protein product: CASSSGTTSYNSPLHF. V and J are TRBV28 and TRBJ1-6; D ambiguous. CDR1 is MDHEN, CDR2 SYDVKM, per germline. This CDR3 region has 16 residues. V lost 4 bases, J lost 0 bases, and 10 bases lay in between.

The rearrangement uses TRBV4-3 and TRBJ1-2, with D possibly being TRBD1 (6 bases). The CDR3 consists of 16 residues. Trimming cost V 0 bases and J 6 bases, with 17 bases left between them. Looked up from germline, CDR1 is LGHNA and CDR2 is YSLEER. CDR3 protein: CASSQDRGAGENGYTF. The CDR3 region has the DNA TGCGCCAGCAGCCAAGATAGGGGGGCGGGCGAGAATGGCTACACCTTC.

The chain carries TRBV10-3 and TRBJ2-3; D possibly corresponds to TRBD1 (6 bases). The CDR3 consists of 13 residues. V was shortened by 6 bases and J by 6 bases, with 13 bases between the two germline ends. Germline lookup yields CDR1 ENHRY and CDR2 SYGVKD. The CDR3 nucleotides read TGTGCCATCAGGACGGACACAGGGGATACGCAGTATTTT. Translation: CAIRTDTGDTQYF.

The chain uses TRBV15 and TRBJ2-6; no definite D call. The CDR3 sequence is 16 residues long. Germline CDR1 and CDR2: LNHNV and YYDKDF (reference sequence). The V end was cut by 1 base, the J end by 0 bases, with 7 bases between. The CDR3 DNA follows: TGTGCCACCAGCAGAGGTGAGAGCTCTGGGGCCAACGTCCTGACTTTC. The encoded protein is CATSRGESSGANVLTF. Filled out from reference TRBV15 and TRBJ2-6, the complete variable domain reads DAMVIQNPRYQVTQFGKPVTLSCSQTLNHNVMYWYQQKSSQAPKLLFHYYDKDFNNEADTPDNFQSRRPNTSFCFLDIRSPGLGDTAMYLCATSRGESSGANVLTFGAGSRLTVL.

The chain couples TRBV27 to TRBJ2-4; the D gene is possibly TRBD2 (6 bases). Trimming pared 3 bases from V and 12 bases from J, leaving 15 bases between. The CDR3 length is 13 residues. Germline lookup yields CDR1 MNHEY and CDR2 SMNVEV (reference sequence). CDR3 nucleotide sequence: TGTGCCAGCAGTTTCGATGGGACTCAGAGTCAGTACTTC. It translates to CASSFDGTQSQYF.

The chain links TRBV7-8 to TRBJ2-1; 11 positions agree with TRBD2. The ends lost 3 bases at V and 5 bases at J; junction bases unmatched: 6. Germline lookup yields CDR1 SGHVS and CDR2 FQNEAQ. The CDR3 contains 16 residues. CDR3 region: CASSFRIAGGNNEQFF. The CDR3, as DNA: TGTGCCAGCAGCTTCCGCATAGCGGGAGGGAACAATGAGCAGTTCTTC.

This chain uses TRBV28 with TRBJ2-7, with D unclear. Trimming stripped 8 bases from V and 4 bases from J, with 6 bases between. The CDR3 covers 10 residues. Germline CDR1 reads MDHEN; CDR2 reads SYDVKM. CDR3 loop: CASGRYEQYF. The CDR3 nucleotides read TGTGCCAGCGGAAGATACGAGCAGTACTTC.

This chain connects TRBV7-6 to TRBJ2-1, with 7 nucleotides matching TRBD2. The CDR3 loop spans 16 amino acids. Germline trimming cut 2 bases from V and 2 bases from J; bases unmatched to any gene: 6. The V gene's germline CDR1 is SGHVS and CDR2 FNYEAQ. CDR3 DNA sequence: TGTGCCAGCAGCTTATTGTTCGGGACTACCTACAATGAGCAGTTCTTC. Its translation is CASSLLFGTTYNEQFF.

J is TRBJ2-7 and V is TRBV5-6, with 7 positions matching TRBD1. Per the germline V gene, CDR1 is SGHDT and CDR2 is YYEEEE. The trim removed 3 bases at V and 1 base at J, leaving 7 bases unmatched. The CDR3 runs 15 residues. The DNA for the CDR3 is TGTGCCAGCAGCTGGACAGGAGATACTTCCTACGAGCAGTACTTC. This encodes CASSWTGDTSYEQYF.

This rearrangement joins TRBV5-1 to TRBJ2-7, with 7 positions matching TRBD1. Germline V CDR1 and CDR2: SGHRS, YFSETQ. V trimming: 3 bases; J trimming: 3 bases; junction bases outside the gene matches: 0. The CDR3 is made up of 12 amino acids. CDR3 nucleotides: TGCGCCAGCAGCTGGGACAGCTACGAGCAGTACTTC. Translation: CASSWDSYEQYF. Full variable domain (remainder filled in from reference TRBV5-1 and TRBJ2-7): KAGVTQTPRYLIKTRGQQVTLSCSPISGHRSVSWYQQTPGQGLQFLFEYFSETQRNKGNFPGRFSGRQFSNSRSEMNVSTLELGDSALYLCASSWDSYEQYFGPGTRLTVT.

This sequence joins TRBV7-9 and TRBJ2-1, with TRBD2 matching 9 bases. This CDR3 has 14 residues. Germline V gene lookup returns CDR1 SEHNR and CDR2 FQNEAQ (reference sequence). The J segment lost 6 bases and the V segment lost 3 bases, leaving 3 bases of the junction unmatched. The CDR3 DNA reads TGTGCCAGCAGCTTTAGCGGGAGTGGCAATGAGCAGTTCTTC. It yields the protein CASSFSGSGNEQFF.

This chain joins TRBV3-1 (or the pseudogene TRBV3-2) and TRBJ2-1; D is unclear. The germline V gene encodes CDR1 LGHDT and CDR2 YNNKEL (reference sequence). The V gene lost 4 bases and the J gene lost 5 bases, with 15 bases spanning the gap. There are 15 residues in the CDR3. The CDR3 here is CASSPRTGGNNEQFF. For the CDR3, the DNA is TGTGCCAGCAGCCCTCGGACGGGTGGGAACAATGAGCAGTTCTTC.

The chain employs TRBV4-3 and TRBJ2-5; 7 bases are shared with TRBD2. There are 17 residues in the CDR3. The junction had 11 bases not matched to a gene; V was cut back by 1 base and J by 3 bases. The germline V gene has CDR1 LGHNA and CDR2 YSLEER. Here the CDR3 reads CASSQGFGLVDKETQYF. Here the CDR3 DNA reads TGCGCCAGCAGCCAAGGGTTCGGACTAGTCGACAAAGAGACCCAGTACTTC.

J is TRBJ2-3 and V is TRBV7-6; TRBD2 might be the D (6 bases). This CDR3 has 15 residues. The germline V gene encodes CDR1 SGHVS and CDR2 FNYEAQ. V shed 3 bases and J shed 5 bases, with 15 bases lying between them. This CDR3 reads CASSFGSGVGDTQYF. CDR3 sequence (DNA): TGTGCCAGCAGCTTTGGTAGCGGTGTGGGAGATACGCAGTATTTT.